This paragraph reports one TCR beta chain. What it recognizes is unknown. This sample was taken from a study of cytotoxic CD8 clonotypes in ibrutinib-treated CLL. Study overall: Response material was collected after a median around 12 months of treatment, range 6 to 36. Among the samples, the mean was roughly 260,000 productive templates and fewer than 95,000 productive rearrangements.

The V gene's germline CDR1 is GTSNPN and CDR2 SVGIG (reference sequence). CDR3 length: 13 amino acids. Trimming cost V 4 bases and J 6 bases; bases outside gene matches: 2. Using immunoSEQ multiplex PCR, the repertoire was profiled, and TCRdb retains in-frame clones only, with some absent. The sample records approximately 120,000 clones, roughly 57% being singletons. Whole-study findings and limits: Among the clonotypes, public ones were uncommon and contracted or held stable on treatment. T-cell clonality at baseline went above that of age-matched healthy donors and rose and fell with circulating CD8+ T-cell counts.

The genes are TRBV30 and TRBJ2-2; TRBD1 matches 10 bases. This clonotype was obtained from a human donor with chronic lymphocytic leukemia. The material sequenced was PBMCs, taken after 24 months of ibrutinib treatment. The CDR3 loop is CAWTGTGAGELFF. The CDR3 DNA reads TGTGCCTGGACCGGGACAGGGGCCGGGGAGCTGTTTTTT. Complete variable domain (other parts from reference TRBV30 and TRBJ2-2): SQTIHQWPATLVQPVGSPLSLECTVEGTSNPNLYWYRQAAGRGLQLLFYSVGIGQISSEVPQNLSASRPQDRQFILSSKKLLLSDSGFYLCAWTGTGAGELFFGEGSRLTVL.